Sequencing of this T cell receptor (beta chain) was carried out in a study of T cell responses to AZD1222 COVID-19 vaccine (dated by TCRdb to the early 2020s). Background on the whole study: Because spike-specific TCR depth and breadth did not differ between the two schedules, AZD1222 recipients who got a second dose at roughly 4 weeks were pooled with those who got a second dose at roughly 12 weeks. TCR sequencing covered 233 trial participants: around 210 given two doses of AZD1222 and 26 given two doses of MenACWY control vaccine. Trial participants were enrolled by age into subgroups of 18-55, 56-69 and 70-plus years, and about 150, 27 and 61 TCR-sequenced participants, respectively, were included in these subgroups. The investigation overall reported the following: Reportedly, almost half of the unique spike-specific TCRs recognized epitopes lying outside the regions that are mutated in the B.1.351 and B.1.1.7 variants. The 56-69-year group was small, and its depth increase did not reach significance, likely because of low power. After two AZD1222 doses, both the breadth and the depth of spike-specific TCRs were significantly higher than at day 0 and than in MenACWY recipients. Conclusions about previously exposed vaccinees were limited because only six AZD1222 recipients were SARS-CoV-2 seropositive at baseline. Because no samples from the day 14 peak response were available, repertoires could be characterized only after the peak T cell response. The vaccine-associated CD4 TCRs covered the entire spike protein, and the dominant responses fell in regions 160-218 and 743-854. Participants were mostly white British, with more females than males. The authors suggested clonal diversity may have been underestimated.

On this clone: The antigen it recognizes is unknown. No much larger clone exists at a distance of one base, and base qualities are not known.

The meaning of the sample's time point label: baseline before first vaccination. Samples from vaccinated people were obtained from the UK trials COV001 and COV002, which included a single-blind randomized controlled phase 2/3 trial of AZD1222 (ChAdOx1 nCoV-19) in healthy adults. Trial participant PBMC samples were collected at day 0 and day 28 after the second dose for TCRbeta chain sequencing. The CDR3 sequence holds 16 residues, the cysteine and phenylalanine included. Here the CDR3 DNA is all that survives: 48 bases in frame from base 1. In the germline V gene, CDR1 corresponds to SGHRS and CDR2 to YFSETQ. Relative to germline, V is 2 bases shorter and J is 0 bases shorter, with 13 bases between their ends. The CDR3 regions of human TCRbeta chains were analyzed by immunosequencing. The authors processed their data as follows. TCRs in the repertoires were matched against a reference library of SARS-CoV-2-specific TCRs that had been generated with the MIRA antigen-specificity platform. Breadth was defined as the fraction of unique TCRs that were SARS-CoV-2-associated, and depth was defined as the fraction of total T cells that were SARS-CoV-2-associated. Using the MIRA data, every spike-specific TCR was mapped to the spike region that the TCR reacted to and assigned to either a CD4 or a CD8 class. Log10-transformed breadth and depth values were compared by one-way ANOVA with Sidak's multiple comparisons tests. TCRdb obtained this table from immuneACCESS and retained in-frame rearrangements with V and J assigned. These tables miss some clones; where compared with another copy, unresolved V genes account for less than half of the shortfall, and the remainder is unexplained. The V and J calls and clone size come from that table; D and trimming were worked out from the DNA. This sample lists 150,000 or so clones; approximately 88% were detected once. Approximately 15% of the sample comes from the top ten.

The sequences come from peripheral blood, collected on day 0 of AZD1222 vaccination. This receptor was identified in an adult in good health. The V gene is TRBV5-1 and the J gene is TRBJ2-3; a tentative D call is TRBD1 (5 bases match). The nucleotides read TGCGCCAGCAGCTTTCTCGGACATACAAGCACAGATACGCAGTATTTT. Its product reads: CASSFLGHTSTDTQYF.